Below are 21 T cell receptor beta chains sequenced from a single sample in a study of OX40 agonist ivuxolimab in advanced cancers. Profiled with immunoSEQ multiplex PCR; TCRdb holds only in-frame clones, not every one. The table includes 65,000 to 80,000 clones, about 89% detected once. The sequencing used CD4+ or CD8+ T cells sorted from blood, collected in a trial of the OX40 agonist ivuxolimab. Every receptor here comes from an adult with an advanced solid tumor such as melanoma, head and neck, liver or kidney cancer.

J is TRBJ1-5 and V is TRBV28, with D perhaps matching TRBD1 (5 bases). CDR1 MDHEN and CDR2 SYDVKM come from the germline V gene. This CDR3 comprises 16 residues. The ends were cut back, 8 bases at V and 5 bases at J, with 22 bases in the middle. Written as DNA, the CDR3 is TGTGCCAGCTCCGCTCGGAGGGGAGGGCCCCATCAGCCCCAGCATTTT. It encodes CASSARRGGPHQPQHF.

V usage is TRBV15 and J usage is TRBJ2-1; 12 bases are a match to TRBD2. Germline V gene lookup returns CDR1 LNHNV and CDR2 YYDKDF (reference sequence). The CDR3 runs to 18 residues. V shed 7 bases and J 7 bases; nucleotides not matched to a gene: 17. The CDR3 bases are TGTGCCACCAAGAATGGACTAGCGGGAACCTCCTCGAGGAATGAGCAGTTCTTC. It translates to CATKNGLAGTSSRNEQFF.

The chain recombines TRBV5-1 with TRBJ2-1; D is possibly TRBD1 (7 bases). The CDR3 loop spans 14 amino acids. CDR1 and CDR2 (germline): SGHRS, YFSETQ. V lost 1 base and J 10 bases, leaving 15 bases between the germline ends. As DNA, the CDR3 is TGCGCCAGCAGCTTGAAAGACAGGGCGGGGGAGCAGTTCTTC. Translating it yields CASSLKDRAGEQFF.

The chain recombines TRBV28 with TRBJ1-5; the D gene is possibly TRBD1 (6 bases). CDR3 length equals 17 residues. V was clipped by 3 bases and J by 4 bases, with 19 bases between them. The germline V gene encodes CDR1 MDHEN and CDR2 SYDVKM. DNA of the CDR3: TGTGCCAGCAGTTTGTGGCGAGGGGGGGGCGGAAATCAGCCCCAGCATTTT. Protein: CASSLWRGGGGNQPQHF. The variable domain in full, with the rest retrieved from reference TRBV28 and TRBJ1-5, is DVKVTQSSRYLVKRTGEKVFLECVQDMDHENMFWYRQDPGLGLRLIYFSYDVKMKEKGDIPEGYSVSREKKERFSLILESASTNQTSMYLCASSLWRGGGGNQPQHFGDGTRLSIL.

The rearrangement links TRBV19 to TRBJ2-3; D gene uncertain. Germline CDR1 LNHDA, CDR2 SQIVND (reference sequence). The CDR3 contains 11 residues. CDR3 in amino acids: CSCGNTPRQYF. DNA for the CDR3: TGTAGTTGCGGTAATACTCCTCGGCAGTATTTT.

This clone was recorded only once. The V and J genes are TRBV2 and TRBJ1-5; D is ambiguous. The V end was cut by 5 bases, the J end by 6 bases, with 14 bases between. Germline assignment: CDR1 SNHLY and CDR2 FYNNEI. The CDR3 runs 14 residues. The CDR3 nucleotides read TGTGCCAGCAGTCCTGGTTGGACGGGTCAGCCCCAGCATTTT. Translation gives CASSPGWTGQPQHF.

This clone appeared a single time. This rearrangement joins TRBV25-1 to TRBJ2-7; D remains unclear. The CDR3 has 12 residues. Looked up from germline, CDR1 is MGHDK and CDR2 is SYGVNS. V was clipped by 5 bases and J by 8 bases, with 13 bases between them. The CDR3 coding sequence is TGTGCCAGCAGTAGAGAGATCGGAAAGCAGTACTTC. It translates to CASSREIGKQYF.

This clone was counted only a few times. The chain has TRBV5-1 and TRBJ1-4; TRBD1 matches 9 bases. The CDR3 consists of 17 residues. Per germline, CDR1 SGHRS and CDR2 YFSETQ. After removal of 1 base from V and 7 bases from J, the junction contained 11 bases not matched to a gene. As DNA, the CDR3 is TGCGCCAGCAGCTTGACCCCCCCGGGACAGGGAGGTGAAAAACTGTTTTTT. Translated, it gives CASSLTPPGQGGEKLFF.

The chain is built from TRBV5-6 and TRBJ2-7, with D possibly matching TRBD2 (5 bases). The germline V gene encodes CDR1 SGHDT and CDR2 YYEEEE. This CDR3 contains 13 residues. V was shortened by 3 bases and J by 2 bases, with 9 bases between the two germline ends. In nucleotides, the CDR3 is TGTGCCAGCAGCTATACCGGGACCTACGAGCAGTACTTC. Encoded protein: CASSYTGTYEQYF.

This chain joins TRBV21-1 and TRBJ2-5; the listed D gene, TRBD1, was not tested against the DNA. TRBV21-1 is a pseudogene. This CDR3 spans 15 amino acids. The CDR3 region is CASKAPGQLQETQYF. The CDR3 DNA is TGTGCCAGCAAGGCCCCGGGACAACTCCAAGAGACCCAGTACTTC.

This chain links TRBV5-1 with TRBJ2-2; TRBD1 agrees at 9 bases. This CDR3 has 16 residues. The J segment lost 4 bases and the V segment lost 5 bases, leaving 9 bases of the junction unmatched. Germline V lookup: CDR1 SGHRS, CDR2 YFSETQ. The CDR3 spells CASSLRRDRATGELFF. CDR3 nucleotides: TGCGCCAGCAGTTTGAGAAGGGACAGGGCCACCGGGGAGCTGTTTTTT.

The chain employs TRBV11-3 and TRBJ2-1; 7 bases align to TRBD1. V shed 4 bases, J shed 5 bases, and the junction held 8 bases outside the gene matches. The germline V gene has CDR1 SGHNT and CDR2 YENEEA. The CDR3 is 15 amino acids. Here the CDR3 DNA reads TGTGCCAGCAGCTCCCTCGGGACAGCCGACAATGAGCAGTTCTTC. This encodes CASSSLGTADNEQFF.

The chain combines TRBV7-2 with TRBJ2-5; 12 bases match TRBD2. Germline V gene lookup returns CDR1 SGHTA and CDR2 FQGNSA. This CDR3 has 17 residues. The ends lost 5 bases at V and 5 bases at J; junction bases unmatched: 12. The CDR3 loop reads CASSRLAGGGAYETQYF. Here the CDR3 DNA reads TGTGCCAGCAGCCGGCTAGCGGGAGGGGGCGCGTACGAGACCCAGTACTTC.

V usage is TRBV6-4 and J usage is TRBJ1-5; 8 bases are a match to TRBD1. V shed 3 bases, J shed 5 bases, and the junction held 9 bases outside the gene matches. Germline loops: CDR1 MRHNA, CDR2 SNTAGT. CDR3 size: 16 residues. The CDR3 bases are TGTGCCAGCAGTGAGCAGACAGGGGAGTATGATCAGCCCCAGCATTTT. Amino acids: CASSEQTGEYDQPQHF.

V gene TRBV9 combines with J gene TRBJ1-1, with no clear D. V dropped 1 base and J dropped 2 bases, with 6 bases sitting between them. Germline CDR1 and CDR2: SGDLS and YYNGEE. The CDR3 has 13 amino acids. For the CDR3, the DNA is TGTGCCAGCAGCGTACACGAAAACACTGAAGCTTTCTTT. Protein sequence: CASSVHENTEAFF.

The gene calls are TRBV5-1 and TRBJ2-1; D remains unclear. Germline CDR1 and CDR2: SGHRS and YFSETQ. The CDR3 spans 16 residues. V was pared by 4 bases and J by 0 bases, with 14 bases between. The CDR3 region has the DNA TGCGCCAGCAGCCCTACAGACCCGAGCTCCTACAATGAGCAGTTCTTC. Protein product: CASSPTDPSSYNEQFF.

This chain connects TRBV28 to TRBJ2-5; 10 bases align to TRBD1. The junction had 4 bases not matched to a gene; V was cut back by 4 bases and J by 2 bases. CDR1 is MDHEN and CDR2 is SYDVKM in the germline V gene. This CDR3 contains 15 residues. The DNA of the CDR3 is TGTGCCAGCAGTTCCCGGGGACAGGGGCAAGAGACCCAGTACTTC. The encoded protein is CASSSRGQGQETQYF.

This clone was recorded once. V is TRBV11-1 and J is TRBJ2-1; 12 nucleotides match TRBD2. The trim removed 5 bases at V and 9 bases at J, leaving 14 bases unmatched. CDR3 length: 17 amino acids. From germline, CDR1 is SGHAT and CDR2 FQDESV (reference sequence). The CDR3 here is CASSAHMTSGRGGEQFF. CDR3 DNA: TGTGCCAGCAGCGCGCATATGACTAGCGGGAGAGGTGGTGAGCAGTTCTTC.

This clone was found a few times. V and J are TRBV28 and TRBJ1-1; maybe TRBD1 (6 bases). The length of the CDR3 is 14 residues. V was trimmed by 3 bases and J by 7 bases, leaving 15 bases between them. Germline V gives CDR1 MDHEN, CDR2 SYDVKM. CDR3 nucleotide sequence: TGTGCCAGCAGTTTTCCCCGGGGGGCGGGTGAAGCTTTCTTT. Its protein product is CASSFPRGAGEAFF.

This sequence joins TRBV2 and TRBJ1-5, with TRBD1 identical over 7 bases. Trimming removed 3 bases from V and 3 bases from J; junction bases left unmatched: 5. Looked up from germline, CDR1 is SNHLY and CDR2 is FYNNEI. The CDR3 runs 15 residues. DNA for the CDR3: TGTGCCAGCAGTGATAGGGACAGATTCAATCAGCCCCAGCATTTT. It codes for CASSDRDRFNQPQHF.

This clone showed up just once. The chain uses TRBV2 and TRBJ1-2; 8 nucleotides line up with TRBD1. V trimming: 5 bases; J trimming: 4 bases; junction bases outside the gene matches: 9. This CDR3 region has 15 residues. CDR1 is SNHLY and CDR2 is FYNNEI in the germline V gene. CDR3: CASSFPGQAFYGYTF. CDR3 nucleotide sequence: TGTGCCAGCAGTTTTCCGGGACAGGCGTTCTATGGCTACACCTTC.